Following are 13 T cell receptor beta chains from one sample sequenced in a study of long-term antiretroviral therapy in people with HIV. Researchers ran immunoSEQ v3.0 at survey level. Method: immunoSEQ multiplex PCR; TCRdb's copy keeps in-frame clones and lacks some. This sample has around 39,000 clones, with roughly four fifths found just once. Here the sequenced sample was unsorted PBMCs, taken 1 year after starting antiretroviral therapy. The receptors derive from a man between 18 and 35 years old with HIV.

This chain links TRBV5-4 with TRBJ1-4; D is unresolved. Germline V CDR1 and CDR2: SGHNT, YYREEE (reference sequence). V shed 0 bases and J shed 8 bases, with 5 bases lying between them. This CDR3 has 12 amino acids. As DNA, the CDR3 is TGTGCCAGCAGCTTGGTGGGGGAAAAACTGTTTTTT. Translating it yields CASSLVGEKLFF.

The V call is TRBV29-1, the J call TRBJ2-3, with a weak D call TRBD2 (7 bases). The CDR3 spans 13 residues. Germline V gives CDR1 SQVTM, CDR2 ANQGSEA. CDR3: CSPRGGARNTQYF. CDR3 DNA: TGCAGTCCGAGGGGGGGGGCTAGGAATACGCAGTATTTT.

This clone turned up a few times. The V gene is TRBV27, the J gene TRBJ2-3; the D gene could be TRBD1 or TRBD2 (5 bases each). The germline V gene has CDR1 MNHEY and CDR2 SMNVEV (reference sequence). There are 15 residues in the CDR3. Trimming took 6 bases from V and 5 from J, leaving 18 bases between them. The CDR3 is CASRPLGAGEDTQYF. The CDR3 DNA reads TGTGCCAGCAGGCCTCTAGGGGCCGGGGAAGATACGCAGTATTTT.

The chain joins TRBV5-4 to TRBJ2-6, with D perhaps assigned TRBD1 or TRBD2 (5 bases each). The CDR3 is 16 amino acids. Trimming took off 4 bases at V and 0 bases at J, with 11 bases between the two ends. The germline gives CDR1 SGHNT, CDR2 YYREEE (reference sequence). The DNA of the CDR3 is TGTGCCAGCAGCAAGGGACGGAGCTCTGGGGCCAACGTCCTGACTTTC. It yields the protein CASSKGRSSGANVLTF.

The chain employs TRBV6-5 and TRBJ2-3, with D possibly matching TRBD2 (6 bases). Germline V CDR1 and CDR2: MNHEY, SVGAGI. The V gene lost 6 bases and the J gene lost 6 bases, with 16 bases spanning the gap. This CDR3 has 14 amino acids. The CDR3 here is CASREGGVWDTQYF. The CDR3 coding sequence is TGTGCCAGCAGGGAGGGCGGAGTATGGGATACGCAGTATTTT.

The genes are TRBV6-1 and TRBJ2-7; no clear D. V was shortened by 3 bases and J by 5 bases, with 17 bases between the two germline ends. Germline V gene data show CDR1 as MNHNS and CDR2 as SASEGT. CDR3 length: 15 amino acids. DNA of the CDR3: TGTGCCAGCAGTGACACTTGGTCAGGTCGAAACGAGCAGTACTTC. Its protein product is CASSDTWSGRNEQYF.

This chain joins TRBV28 and TRBJ2-7; 7 nucleotides match TRBD1. Germline assignment: CDR1 MDHEN and CDR2 SYDVKM. This CDR3 spans 17 amino acids. Losses at the gene ends were 4 bases for V and 5 bases for J; bases not matched to a gene: 17. CDR3 sequence reads: CASSSLTGTVSRHEQYF. In nucleotides, the CDR3 is TGTGCCAGCAGTTCCTTGACTGGGACAGTGTCTCGGCACGAGCAGTACTTC.

The rearrangement links TRBV18 to TRBJ1-1; TRBD1 might be the D (6 bases). The CDR3 covers 12 residues. Trimming stripped 6 bases from V and 5 bases from J, with 10 bases between. Germline CDR1 and CDR2: KGHSH and LQKENI. CDR3 nucleotide sequence: TGTGCCAGCTCTCCTGGACAGACTGAAGCTTTCTTT. It codes for CASSPGQTEAFF.

The chain is built from TRBV4-1 and TRBJ2-7, with TRBD1 as a possible D gene (6 bases). Germline values: CDR1 MGHRA, CDR2 YSYEKL. Between the trimmed V and J ends, which lost 3 bases and 5 bases, there was a span of 14 bases. This CDR3 has 14 amino acids. The CDR3 region is CASSHTGLGDEQYF. CDR3 bases: TGCGCCAGCAGCCATACAGGGCTTGGGGACGAGCAGTACTTC.

The chain employs TRBV6-1 and TRBJ1-5; D ambiguous. This CDR3 contains 17 residues. With 0 bases removed from V and 0 bases from J, the gap between germline ends came to 12 bases. Germline CDR1 MNHNS, CDR2 SASEGT. CDR3 DNA: TGTGCCAGCAGTGAAGCGCCGAGTATGTTTAGCAATCAGCCCCAGCATTTT. This gives the protein CASSEAPSMFSNQPQHF.

CDR3 coding DNA: TGCGCCAGCAGCCTGGTGACTCCCAGGGGGCCAAGGACCGGGGAGCTGTTTTTT. Translation: CASSLVTPRGPRTGELFF. The chain links TRBV5-1 to TRBJ2-2, with 8 bases lining up with TRBD1. Trimming removed 4 bases from V and 5 bases from J; junction bases left unmatched: 16. The CDR3 has 18 amino acids. Germline V gene sequence: CDR1 SGHRS, CDR2 YFSETQ.

V usage is TRBV11-2 and J usage is TRBJ2-1; TRBD1 matches at 7 bases. This CDR3 region has 14 residues. The V and J ends lost 5 bases and 4 bases, in that order; junction bases with no gene match: 5. Per germline, CDR1 SGHAT and CDR2 FQNNGV. In DNA, the CDR3 is TGTGCCAGCAGCACACCGGGACAGTACAATGAGCAGTTCTTC. It codes for CASSTPGQYNEQFF.

Written as DNA, the CDR3 is TGTGCCAGCAGTTACACCCTAAGCTCTGGGGCCAACGTCCTGACTTTC. Protein sequence: CASSYTLSSGANVLTF. This chain joins TRBV6-5 and TRBJ2-6; D gene uncertain. The length of the CDR3 is 16 residues. Germline CDR1 is MNHEY and CDR2 is SVGAGI. Trimming stripped 2 bases from V and 0 bases from J, with 8 bases between.